The 29 T cell receptor beta chains given below trace back to one sample, sequenced in a study of T-cell reconstitution after alpha-beta-depleted transplantation in children. Molecular barcoding with unique molecular identifiers was used for the TCRbeta library. TCRdb independently ran MiXCR on the PCR reads; one entry per CDR3 protein. Among fewer than 95,000 distinct CDR3 sequences listed, approximately 12% were seen once. The sequencing used PBMCs from the stem cell graft donor, collected from the stem cell graft. Every receptor here comes from a human donor who donated a stem cell graft to a child with inherited bone marrow failure.

Ten or more counts support this clonotype. The V call is TRBV5-1, the J call TRBJ2-1; 7 nucleotides align to TRBD1. Germline CDR1 SGHRS, CDR2 YFSETQ. This CDR3 region has 12 residues. Trimming took 5 bases from V and 7 from J; bases not matched to a gene: 3. CDR3 residues: CASSQQGNEQFF. CDR3 sequence (DNA): TGCGCCAGCAGTCAACAGGGGAATGAGCAGTTCTTC. Full variable domain (remainder filled in from reference TRBV5-1 and TRBJ2-1): KAGVTQTPRYLIKTRGQQVTLSCSPISGHRSVSWYQQTPGQGLQFLFEYFSETQRNKGNFPGRFSGRQFSNSRSEMNVSTLELGDSALYLCASSQQGNEQFFGPGTRLTVL.

The chain employs TRBV28 and TRBJ1-5; TRBD1 matches at 8 bases. CDR1 is MDHEN and CDR2 is SYDVKM in the germline V gene. The CDR3 covers 15 residues. With V trimmed by 5 bases and J by 3 bases, 6 bases remained unmatched. The CDR3 DNA follows: TGTGCCAGCAGTCTGGGACAGGCTACCAATCAGCCCCAGCATTTT. It encodes CASSLGQATNQPQHF.

The table lists this clonotype with many counts. The genes are TRBV4-3 and TRBJ2-3; 8 positions match TRBD2. Unmatched junction bases numbered 5, after V lost 4 bases and J lost 2 bases. Germline V gene lookup returns CDR1 LGHNA and CDR2 YSLEER. The CDR3 loop spans 15 amino acids. CDR3: CASSLSGAYTDTQYF. As DNA, the CDR3 is TGCGCCAGCAGCCTTAGCGGGGCCTACACAGATACGCAGTATTTT.

This clonotype was observed a handful of times. The CDR3 loop is CASTPGRTSGNTIYF. The CDR3 region has the DNA TGTGCCAGTACCCCGGGCAGAACCTCTGGAAACACCATATATTTT. The V and J genes are TRBV19 and TRBJ1-3; D unresolved. Germline V CDR1 and CDR2: LNHDA, SQIVND (reference sequence). CDR3 length: 15 residues. V dropped 7 bases and J dropped 0 bases, with 13 bases sitting between them.

There are many counts of this clonotype. The chain combines TRBV29-1 with TRBJ2-7; weak D call: TRBD2 (5 bases). V lost 1 base and J 2 bases, leaving 18 bases between the germline ends. Germline values: CDR1 SQVTM, CDR2 ANQGSEA. This CDR3 region has 16 residues. CDR3 bases: TGCAGCGTTGAAGCGCGCGGAGGACCCTCTACCTACGAGCAGTACTTC. Amino acid sequence: CSVEARGGPSTYEQYF.

This clonotype showed up just a few times. This rearrangement joins TRBV12-5 to TRBJ2-1, with 7 positions matching TRBD1. V was pared by 5 bases and J by 5 bases, with 9 bases of the junction left unmatched. Germline CDR1 LGHNT, CDR2 FRNRAP. This CDR3 has 15 amino acids. The CDR3 reads CASGAQDRPNNEQFF. The DNA of the CDR3 is TGTGCTAGTGGTGCACAGGACAGGCCCAACAATGAGCAGTTCTTC.

The table lists this clonotype with many counts. This chain connects TRBV7-2 to TRBJ1-1; 8 bases line up with TRBD1. The J segment lost 4 bases and the V segment lost 1 base, leaving 2 bases of the junction unmatched. CDR1 is SGHTA and CDR2 is FQGNSA in the germline V gene. The CDR3 covers 14 residues. The CDR3 sequence: CASSLDRGATEAFF. The CDR3 region has the DNA TGTGCCAGCAGCTTAGACAGGGGGGCCACTGAAGCTTTCTTT.

This clonotype was seen repeatedly, ten times or more. The rearrangement uses TRBV6-1 and TRBJ2-7; 7 bases map to TRBD2. V was pared by 4 bases and J by 6 bases, with 9 bases of the junction left unmatched. The V gene's germline CDR1 is MNHNS and CDR2 SASEGT. The CDR3 spans 14 residues. In DNA form, the CDR3 reads TGTGCCAGCAGTGCGGGGGGACTGCTGGTCGAGCAGTACTTC. Protein sequence: CASSAGGLLVEQYF.

There are many counts of this clonotype. This chain connects TRBV4-3 to TRBJ1-2; no reliable D call. Trimming pared 0 bases from V and 4 bases from J, leaving 6 bases between. Germline V gives CDR1 LGHNA, CDR2 YSLEER. The CDR3 spans 13 residues. The CDR3 region is CASSQEPGYGYTF. CDR3 in DNA: TGCGCCAGCAGCCAAGAACCCGGCTATGGCTACACCTTC.

The CDR3 DNA reads TGTGCCAGCAGCTCCCGACTTGGACAGACCGAGGCCAAAAACATTCAGTACTTC. The encoded protein is CASSSRLGQTEAKNIQYF. This chain uses TRBV7-6 with TRBJ2-4, with a possible D match to TRBD1 (6 bases). Germline V gene lookup returns CDR1 SGHVS and CDR2 FNYEAQ. V gave up 4 bases and J gave up 1 base, with 20 bases separating them. CDR3 length: 18 amino acids.

This clonotype has at least ten counts. This chain uses TRBV20-1 with TRBJ2-7; the D gene could be TRBD1 or TRBD2 (5 bases each). With 1 base removed from V and 4 bases from J, the gap between germline ends came to 17 bases. The CDR3 totals 15 residues. Germline loops: CDR1 DFQATT, CDR2 SNEGSKA (reference sequence). CDR3 DNA sequence: TGCAGTGCTAGAGGGGACGGCCGGTCCGAGTACGAGCAGTACTTC. Residues: CSARGDGRSEYEQYF.

A few counts support this clonotype. This chain connects TRBV19 to TRBJ1-4; D gene ambiguous. The CDR3 loop spans 15 amino acids. V lost 3 bases and J 8 bases, leaving 16 bases between the germline ends. The germline V gene encodes CDR1 LNHDA and CDR2 SQIVND (reference sequence). CDR3 amino acids: CASSIRTIGEEKLFF. The CDR3 nucleotides are TGTGCCAGTAGTATCCGGACTATTGGCGAAGAAAAACTGTTTTTT.

The table lists this clonotype with a few counts. The chain carries TRBV4-2 and TRBJ1-6; D gene unclear. CDR3 length: 17 amino acids. The V end was cut by 0 bases, the J end by 1 base, with 10 bases between. Germline CDR1 LGHNA, CDR2 YNFKEQ. CDR3 coding DNA: TGTGCCAGCAGCCAAGAAGGGTCGGGGTCCTATAATTCACCCCTCCACTTT. It is translated as CASSQEGSGSYNSPLHF.

This clonotype was observed a few times. This chain connects TRBV20-1 to TRBJ1-5; D is unclear. CDR1 and CDR2 (germline): DFQATT, SNEGSKA (reference sequence). This CDR3 is 12 amino acids long. Between the trimmed V and J ends, which lost 0 bases and 7 bases, there was a span of 7 bases. The CDR3 DNA is TGCAGTGCTAGAGATAGCGGGCAGCCCCAGCATTTT. As protein: CSARDSGQPQHF.

The V call is TRBV29-1, the J call TRBJ2-5; 7 bases map to TRBD1. There are 12 residues in the CDR3. Looked up from germline, CDR1 is SQVTM and CDR2 is ANQGSEA. V shed 3 bases and J 2 bases; nucleotides not matched to a gene: 0. The CDR3 coding sequence is TGCAGCGTTGACAGGGGGCAAGAGACCCAGTACTTC. Translated: CSVDRGQETQYF.

This clonotype was counted ten times or more. The rearrangement joins TRBV5-1 to TRBJ1-6; 8 bases align to TRBD1. The CDR3 has 15 residues. The V segment lost 4 bases and the J segment 7 bases; nucleotides outside the gene matches: 7. Germline V gene sequence: CDR1 SGHRS, CDR2 YFSETQ. The DNA for the CDR3 is TGCGCCAGCAGCGCTCAGGGGGCAGGGAATTCACCCCTCCACTTT. Translated: CASSAQGAGNSPLHF.

This clonotype was seen many times. The chain recombines TRBV29-1 with TRBJ2-4, with TRBD2 matching over 7 bases. Trimming took 6 bases from V and 3 from J; bases not matched to a gene: 2. Germline V CDR1 and CDR2: SQVTM, ANQGSEA. The CDR3 spans 12 residues. CDR3 residues: CSVPSGKNIQYF. Written as DNA, the CDR3 is TGCAGCGTACCTAGCGGCAAAAACATTCAGTACTTC.

The V call is TRBV11-2, the J call TRBJ2-5; D remains unclear. CDR1 is SGHAT and CDR2 is FQNNGV in the germline V gene. Trimming removed 6 bases at V and 8 bases at J, with 10 bases between. The CDR3 spans 11 residues. The CDR3 DNA reads TGTGCCAGCAGATTTAGATCAACCCAGTACTTC. It translates to CASRFRSTQYF.

The chain links TRBV7-6 to TRBJ2-5; the D gene could be TRBD1 or TRBD2 (5 bases each). Germline CDR1 reads SGHVS; CDR2 reads FNYEAQ. The germline V and J ends were trimmed by 5 bases and 5 bases, with 18 bases remaining between them. The CDR3 sequence is 15 residues long. As DNA, the CDR3 is TGTGCCAGCAGCGTACCGGGACGGAATGCGGAGACCCAGTACTTC. It translates to CASSVPGRNAETQYF.

This clonotype occurred many times. The CDR3 reads CASSLFQGKTF. CDR3 DNA sequence: TGTGCCAGCAGCTTATTTCAGGGGAAGACCTTC. The chain uses TRBV7-9 and TRBJ1-2; tentative D call: TRBD1 (6 bases). The V and J ends lost 2 bases and 14 bases respectively, with 12 bases between them. This CDR3 has 11 amino acids. Germline-derived CDR1 and CDR2 are SEHNR and FQNEAQ (reference sequence).

The rearrangement joins TRBV20-1 to TRBJ2-6; 8 positions match TRBD1. From germline, CDR1 is DFQATT and CDR2 SNEGSKA (reference sequence). After removal of 6 bases from V and 5 bases from J, the junction contained 6 bases not matched to a gene. This CDR3 is 14 amino acids long. Here the CDR3 reads CSAPDRVRANVLTF. The CDR3 coding sequence is TGCAGTGCGCCGGACAGGGTTCGGGCCAACGTCCTGACTTTC.

The rearrangement links TRBV6-2 or TRBV6-3 to TRBJ2-6, with no clear D. This CDR3 region has 12 residues. Trimming took off 6 bases at V and 4 bases at J, with 4 bases between the two ends. Germline V lookup: CDR1 MNHEY, CDR2 SVGEGT. DNA of the CDR3: TGTGCCAGCAGCGAGGGGGCCAACGTCCTGACTTTC. This gives the protein CASSEGANVLTF.

This clonotype was found many times. The rearrangement uses TRBV6-5 and TRBJ2-5, with D perhaps TRBD1 or TRBD2 (5 bases each). Germline-derived CDR1 and CDR2 are MNHEY and SVGAGI. CDR3 length equals 15 residues. Trimming pared 6 bases from V and 0 bases from J, leaving 14 bases between. CDR3 sequence reads: CASSGDAWYQETQYF. In DNA, the CDR3 is TGTGCCAGCAGCGGGGACGCTTGGTACCAAGAGACCCAGTACTTC.

This clonotype was detected many times. The chain joins TRBV11-2 to TRBJ2-5; TRBD2 agrees at 12 bases. The V and J ends lost 1 base and 5 bases, in that order; junction bases with no gene match: 8. Germline V CDR1 and CDR2: SGHAT, FQNNGV. The CDR3 has 17 amino acids. In DNA form, the CDR3 reads TGTGCCAGCAGCTTAGGATGGACTAGCGGGATAGTGGAGACCCAGTACTTC. It codes for CASSLGWTSGIVETQYF.

Ten or more counts support this clonotype. This chain connects TRBV20-1 to TRBJ2-5; 8 bases match TRBD2. Germline CDR1 and CDR2: DFQATT and SNEGSKA (reference sequence). V shed 6 bases, J shed 5 bases, and the junction held 11 bases outside the gene matches. This CDR3 is built from 14 residues. Here the CDR3 reads CSAPLAGGLETQYF. The CDR3 DNA sequence: TGCAGTGCGCCGTTGGCGGGGGGACTTGAGACCCAGTACTTC.

This clonotype was picked up many times. The CDR3 DNA reads as TGCAGTGCCTCTCCCATGGATACGCAGTATTTT. It is translated as CSASPMDTQYF. The chain carries TRBV20-1 and TRBJ2-3; D uncertain. The V gene's germline CDR1 is DFQATT and CDR2 SNEGSKA (reference sequence). Trimming left V 6 bases short and J 6 bases short, with 10 bases between. This CDR3 contains 11 residues.

This clonotype was seen ten or more times. This chain connects TRBV7-9 to TRBJ1-5; D call uncertain. The ends were cut back, 1 base at V and 5 bases at J, with 9 bases in the middle. This CDR3 contains 14 residues. CDR1 is SEHNR, CDR2 FQNEAQ, per germline (reference sequence). The CDR3 nucleotides are TGTGCCAGCAGCTTAGACGGATACTATCAGCCCCAGCATTTT. Its protein is CASSLDGYYQPQHF.

This clonotype was found many times. The chain carries TRBV4-3 and TRBJ1-5; no definite D call. V shed 0 bases and J shed 6 bases, with 12 bases lying between them. The CDR3 is 15 residues long. Germline V gene sequence: CDR1 LGHNA, CDR2 YSLEER. The CDR3 loop reads CASSQDTSFRQPQHF. The CDR3 region has the DNA TGCGCCAGCAGCCAAGATACCTCCTTTCGTCAGCCCCAGCATTTT.

This clonotype was detected many times. The chain uses TRBV7-2 and TRBJ2-7; D is unresolved. The length of the CDR3 is 15 residues. Germline V gives CDR1 SGHTA, CDR2 FQGNSA. Trimming removed 1 base from V and 1 base from J, with 11 bases in between. The CDR3 DNA follows: TGTGCCAGCAGCTTAGGCAGGACCATTTCCTACGAGCAGTACTTC. Translation gives CASSLGRTISYEQYF.